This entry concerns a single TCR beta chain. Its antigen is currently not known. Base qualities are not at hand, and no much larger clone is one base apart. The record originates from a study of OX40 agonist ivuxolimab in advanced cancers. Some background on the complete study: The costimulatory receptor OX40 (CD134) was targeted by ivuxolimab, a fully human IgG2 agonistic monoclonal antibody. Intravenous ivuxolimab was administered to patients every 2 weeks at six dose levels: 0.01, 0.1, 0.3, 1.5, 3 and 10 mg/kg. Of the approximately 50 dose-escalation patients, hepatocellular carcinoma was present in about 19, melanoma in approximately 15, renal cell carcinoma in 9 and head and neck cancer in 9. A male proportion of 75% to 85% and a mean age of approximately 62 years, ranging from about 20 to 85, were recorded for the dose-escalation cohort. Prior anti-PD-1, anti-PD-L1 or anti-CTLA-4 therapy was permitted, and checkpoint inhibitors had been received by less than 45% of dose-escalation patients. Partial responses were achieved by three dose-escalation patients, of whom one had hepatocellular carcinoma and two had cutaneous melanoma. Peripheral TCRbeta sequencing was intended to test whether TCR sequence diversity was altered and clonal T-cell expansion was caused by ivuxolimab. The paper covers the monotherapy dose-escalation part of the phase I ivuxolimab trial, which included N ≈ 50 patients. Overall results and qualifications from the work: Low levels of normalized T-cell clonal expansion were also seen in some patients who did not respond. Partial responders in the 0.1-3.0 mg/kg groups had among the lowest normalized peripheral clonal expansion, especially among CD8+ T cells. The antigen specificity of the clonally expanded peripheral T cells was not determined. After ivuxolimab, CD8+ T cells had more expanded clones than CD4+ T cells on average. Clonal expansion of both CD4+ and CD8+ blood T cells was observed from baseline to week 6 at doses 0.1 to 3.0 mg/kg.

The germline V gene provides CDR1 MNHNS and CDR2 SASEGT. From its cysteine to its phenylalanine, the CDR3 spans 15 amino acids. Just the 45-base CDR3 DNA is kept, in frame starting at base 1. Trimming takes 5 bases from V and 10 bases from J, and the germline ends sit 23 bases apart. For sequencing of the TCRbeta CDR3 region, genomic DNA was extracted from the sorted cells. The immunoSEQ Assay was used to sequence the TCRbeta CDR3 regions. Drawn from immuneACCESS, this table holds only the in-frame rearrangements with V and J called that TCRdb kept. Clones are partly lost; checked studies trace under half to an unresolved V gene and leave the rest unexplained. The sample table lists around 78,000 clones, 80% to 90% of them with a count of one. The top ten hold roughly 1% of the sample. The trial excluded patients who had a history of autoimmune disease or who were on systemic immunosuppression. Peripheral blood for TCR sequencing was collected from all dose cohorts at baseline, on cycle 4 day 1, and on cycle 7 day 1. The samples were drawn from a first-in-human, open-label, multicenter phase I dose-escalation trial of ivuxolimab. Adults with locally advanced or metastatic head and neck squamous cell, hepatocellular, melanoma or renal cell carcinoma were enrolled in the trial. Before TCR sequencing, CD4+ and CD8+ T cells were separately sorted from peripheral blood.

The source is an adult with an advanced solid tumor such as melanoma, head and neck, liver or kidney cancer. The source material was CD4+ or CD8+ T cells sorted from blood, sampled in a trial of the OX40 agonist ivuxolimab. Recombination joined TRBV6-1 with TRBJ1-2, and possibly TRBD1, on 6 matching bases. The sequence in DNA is TGTGCCAGCAGTCGAAGGGGGGCCTGGAATGAGGACTACACCTTC. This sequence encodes CASSRRGAWNEDYTF.